The source of this T cell receptor beta chain is a study of blood T cell repertoires in COVID-19 (dated by TCRdb to 2019 to 2021). For the wider study: Samples covering the acute and convalescent phases of COVID-19 were provided by collaborators in the United States, Italy and Spain. The prospective study material was composed of cDNA or gDNA derived from T cells, B-cell-depleted T cells, or PBMCs. Subjects who had been exposed to COVID-19, were actively infected with it, or had recovered from it provided the deeply sampled blood TCRbeta repertoires that made up the dataset. The repertoires were released in a freely available public database intended as a resource for research on the immune response to SARS-CoV-2. Samples were obtained from the ongoing ImmuneRACE study (first 160 participants) and from 1,000 to 1,500 subjects provided by 6 global collaborators. Nearly every sample came with metadata listing a de-identified subject ID, COVID-19 status, age in years and sex. Where available, HLA class I and class II types were taken from metadata supplied by the sample provider and were not determined by assay-based typing.

The germline V gene gives CDR1 as SGHTA and CDR2 as FQGNSA. Germline trimming amounts to 5 bases on V and 4 bases on J, with 8 as the count of junction bases outside the gene matches. From its cysteine to its phenylalanine, the CDR3 spans 15 amino acids. Only the CDR3 DNA stays, 45 bases, in frame from base 1. Points the paper makes about the study in general: Clinical and demographic metadata were provided uncurated, with the amount varying by source and participant.

Each collaborating institution followed its own protocols to collect whole blood in K2EDTA tubes. For TCRbeta analysis, collaborators shipped samples as frozen whole blood, isolated PBMCs, or DNA extracted from either of those sample types. TCRbeta CDR3 regions were amplified from genomic DNA using the immunoSEQ Assay, a bias-controlled multiplex PCR. Per the source publication's procedure: The number of nucleated cells in each sample was estimated from the amplification of reference gene primers within the assay. To quantify the absolute abundance of each unique TCRbeta CDR3 rearrangement, sequence reads were collapsed and filtered. For each sample, productive Simpson clonality was calculated as the square root of Simpson's diversity index across productive rearrangements. Not all clones reach the TCRdb copy of this immuneACCESS table, which keeps in-frame sequences only. Checked studies attribute under half of the gap to unresolved V genes and leave the rest unexplained. The DNA was the basis for D and trimming; V, J and clone size are from that table. Recorded for this sample are about 130,000 clones; 70% to 90% of them occurred a single time. Of the sample, 1% to 1.5% falls within the top ten clones.

This clone was recorded once. The antigen it recognizes is unknown. No much larger clonotype is one base removed from it; base qualities were not supplied. This receptor was identified in a woman older than 75 with acute or convalescent COVID-19. Recombination connected TRBV7-2 to TRBJ2-7; TRBD1 matches 10 bases in the middle. Sequencing was done on a sample of peripheral blood. The DNA is TGTGCCAGCAGCCAGCAGGACAGGGGGTCGTACGAGCAGTACTTC. The encoded protein is CASSQQDRGSYEQYF.